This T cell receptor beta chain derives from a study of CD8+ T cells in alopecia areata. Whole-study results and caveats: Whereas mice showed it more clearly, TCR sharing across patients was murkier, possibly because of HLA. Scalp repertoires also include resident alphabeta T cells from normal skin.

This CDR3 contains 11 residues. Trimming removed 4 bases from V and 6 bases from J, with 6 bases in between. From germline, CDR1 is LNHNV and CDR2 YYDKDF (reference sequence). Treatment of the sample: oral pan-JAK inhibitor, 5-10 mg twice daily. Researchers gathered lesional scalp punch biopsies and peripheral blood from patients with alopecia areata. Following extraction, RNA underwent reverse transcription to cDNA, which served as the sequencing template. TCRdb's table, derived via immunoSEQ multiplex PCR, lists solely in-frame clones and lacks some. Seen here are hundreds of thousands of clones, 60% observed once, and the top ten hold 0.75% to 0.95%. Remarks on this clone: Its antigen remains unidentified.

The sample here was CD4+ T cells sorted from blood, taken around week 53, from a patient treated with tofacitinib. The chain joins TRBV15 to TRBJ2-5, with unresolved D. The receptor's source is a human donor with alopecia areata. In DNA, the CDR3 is TGTGCCACCAGCACTCGCCAGACCCAGTACTTC. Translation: CATSTRQTQYF.